These 2 T cell receptor beta chains came from one sample sequenced in a study of T cells after yellow fever vaccination. TCRdb passed the 5' RACE reads through MiXCR, listing each CDR3 protein once. The sample shows fewer than 350,000 distinct CDR3 sequences, around 4% of them seen only once. The sequences come from PBMCs, collected on the day of the yellow fever booster vaccination. The receptors here all came from a man aged 18 to 29 who received the YFV17D yellow fever vaccine.

This clonotype was seen repeatedly, ten times or more. The chain recombines TRBV5-1 with TRBJ2-4; no clear D gene. The ends were cut back, 4 bases at V and 3 bases at J, with 8 bases in the middle. The CDR3 is 13 amino acids. Germline assignment: CDR1 SGHRS and CDR2 YFSETQ. The CDR3 is CASSISDKNIQYF. In DNA, the CDR3 is TGCGCCAGCAGCATTTCGGACAAAAACATTCAGTACTTC.

This chain joins TRBV4-2 and TRBJ2-7; the D is unclear. The V end lost 3 bases, the J end lost 0 bases, and 12 bases lay between the germline ends. The germline V gene encodes CDR1 LGHNA and CDR2 YNFKEQ. The CDR3 has 15 amino acids. The CDR3, as DNA: TGTGCCAGCAGCCAGGATAACAGAGCCTCCTACGAGCAGTACTTC. Its translation is CASSQDNRASYEQYF.